This T cell receptor beta chain was retrieved from a study of identical twins. Study observations and caveats: Because invariant MAIT and iNKT cells could be present, zero-insertion analyses could be partly confounded. Cord blood's abundant beta clonotypes had fewer insertions, unlike memory repertoires.

Through template switching, a universal primer site was introduced, and the cDNA contained unique molecular identifiers. MiXCR, applied by TCRdb to the 5' RACE reads, yields one record per CDR3 protein. The sample includes about 260,000 distinct CDR3 sequences, about 7.3% of them seen just once. Notes on this clonotype: The antigen is not known.

These data are also associated with another study on yellow fever vaccine responses in identical twins.

Source material: memory (CD45RO+) T cells sorted from blood. The clonotype was recovered from a woman under 30 in good health.

CDR3 DNA: TGTGCCAGTAGTATTAGGGGACAGGGGTTGGCTTTCTTT. Translated, it gives CASSIRGQGLAFF. V is TRBV19 and J is TRBJ1-1, with 10 bases aligning to TRBD1. Germline CDR1 LNHDA, CDR2 SQIVND (reference sequence). This CDR3 has 13 amino acids. Losses at the gene ends were 3 bases for V and 11 bases for J; bases not matched to a gene: 6.